Each of the 2 T cell receptor beta chains below was sequenced from the same sample in a study of shared clonotypes between healthy human individuals. TCRdb's copy holds only in-frame clones and misses some; the assay was immunoSEQ multiplex PCR. The table has about 1.1 million clones, about 80% seen once. Sequencing was carried out using memory CD4+ T cells from PBMCs. Regarding subset: CD45RA-negative fraction. All receptors come from a man between 18 and 35 years old in good health. Some clones in this sample may be carry-over from other donors' samples.

The chain recombines TRBV6-6 with TRBJ2-7; TRBD1 aligns across 8 bases. Trimming cost V 7 bases and J 2 bases; bases outside gene matches: 10. Germline CDR1 and CDR2: MNHNY and SVGAGI (reference sequence). The CDR3 contains 15 residues. Here the CDR3 reads CASTEGTGWAYEQYF. CDR3 DNA: TGTGCCAGCACCGAAGGGACAGGATGGGCCTACGAGCAGTACTTC.

About this clone itself: This sample also contains other DNA sequences that code for the same CDR3. The chain links TRBV20-1 to TRBJ2-2; tentative D call: TRBD2 (5 bases). The CDR3 loop spans 11 amino acids. Looked up from germline, CDR1 is DFQATT and CDR2 is SNEGSKA (reference sequence). V was clipped by 5 bases and J by 5 bases, with 6 bases between them. CDR3 nucleotides: TGCAGTGCTCGGAGGACCGGGGAGCTGTTTTTT. Translated, it gives CSARRTGELFF.